This TCR beta chain was found in a study of blood T cell repertoires in COVID-19. Study as a whole: COVID-19 samples from acute and convalescent phases originated in the United States, Italy and Spain. T cells, B-cell-depleted T cells, or PBMCs provided the cDNA or gDNA that served as material.

Authors' analysis steps: Nucleated cell counts were estimated from reference gene primer amplification. Profiling relied on immunoSEQ multiplex PCR, and the TCRdb table lists in-frame clones only, not all of them. Clone size and the V and J calls come from that table; the DNA yielded D and trimming. This table holds some 250,000 clones, around 84% found once. In germline, CDR1 is LGHNA, CDR2 YSLEER. V shed 1 base, J shed 2 bases, and the junction held 1 base outside the gene matches. The CDR3 runs 15 residues. The receptor's source is a man aged 55 to 70 with acute or convalescent COVID-19. The chain couples TRBV4-3 to TRBJ2-7; 11 nucleotides line up with TRBD2. Sample: peripheral blood. The CDR3 here is CASSQVAGGPYEQYF. DNA for the CDR3: TGCGCCAGCAGCCAAGTAGCGGGAGGGCCCTACGAGCAGTACTTC.